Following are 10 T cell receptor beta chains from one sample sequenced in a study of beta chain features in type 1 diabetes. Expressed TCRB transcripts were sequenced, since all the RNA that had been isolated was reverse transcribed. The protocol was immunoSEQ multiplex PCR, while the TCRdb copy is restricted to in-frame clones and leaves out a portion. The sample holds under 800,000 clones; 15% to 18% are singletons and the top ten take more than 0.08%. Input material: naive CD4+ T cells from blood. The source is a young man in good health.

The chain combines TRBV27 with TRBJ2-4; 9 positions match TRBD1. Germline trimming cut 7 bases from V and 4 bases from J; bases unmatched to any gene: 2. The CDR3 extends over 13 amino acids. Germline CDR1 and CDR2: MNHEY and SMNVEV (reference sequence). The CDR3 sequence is CASKGTGKNIQYF. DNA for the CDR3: TGTGCCAGCAAAGGGACAGGGAAAAACATTCAGTACTTC.

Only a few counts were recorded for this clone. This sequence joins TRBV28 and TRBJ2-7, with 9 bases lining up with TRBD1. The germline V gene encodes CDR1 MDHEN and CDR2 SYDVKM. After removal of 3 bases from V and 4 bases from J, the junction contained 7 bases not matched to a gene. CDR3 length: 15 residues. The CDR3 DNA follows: TGTGCCAGCAGTTTTTTCGGGACAGGGCTTTACGAGCAGTACTTC. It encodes CASSFFGTGLYEQYF.

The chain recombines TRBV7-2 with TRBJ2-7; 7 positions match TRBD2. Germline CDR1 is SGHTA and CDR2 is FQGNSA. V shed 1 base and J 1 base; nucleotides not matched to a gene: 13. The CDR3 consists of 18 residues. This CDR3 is CASSLEAGRPSLSYEQYF. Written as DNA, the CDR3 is TGTGCCAGCAGCTTAGAGGCCGGGAGGCCTTCCCTGTCCTACGAGCAGTACTTC. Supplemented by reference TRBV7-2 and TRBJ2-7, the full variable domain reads GAGVSQSPSNKVTEKGKDVELRCDPISGHTALYWYRQSLGQGLEFLIYFQGNSAPDKSGLPSDRFSAERTGGSVSTLTIQRTQQEDSAVYLCASSLEAGRPSLSYEQYFGPGTRLTVT.

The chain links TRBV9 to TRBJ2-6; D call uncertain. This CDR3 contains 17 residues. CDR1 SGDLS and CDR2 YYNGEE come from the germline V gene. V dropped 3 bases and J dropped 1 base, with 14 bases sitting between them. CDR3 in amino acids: CASSARTVQSGANVLTF. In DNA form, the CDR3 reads TGTGCCAGCAGCGCACGGACGGTCCAGTCTGGGGCCAACGTCCTGACTTTC.

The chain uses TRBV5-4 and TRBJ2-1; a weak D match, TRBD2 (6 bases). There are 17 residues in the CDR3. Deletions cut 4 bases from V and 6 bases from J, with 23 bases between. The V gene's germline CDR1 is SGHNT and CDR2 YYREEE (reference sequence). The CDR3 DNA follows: TGTGCCAGCAGCCTAGCGATAGGGTCGGACGGGCGCAATGAGCAGTTCTTC. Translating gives CASSLAIGSDGRNEQFF.

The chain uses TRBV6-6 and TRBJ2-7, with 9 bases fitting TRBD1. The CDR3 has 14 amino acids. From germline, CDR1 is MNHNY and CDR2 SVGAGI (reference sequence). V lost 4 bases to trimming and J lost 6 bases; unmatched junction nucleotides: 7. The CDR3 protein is CASSSRQGDAEQYF. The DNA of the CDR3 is TGTGCCAGCAGTTCCCGACAGGGGGATGCCGAGCAGTACTTC.

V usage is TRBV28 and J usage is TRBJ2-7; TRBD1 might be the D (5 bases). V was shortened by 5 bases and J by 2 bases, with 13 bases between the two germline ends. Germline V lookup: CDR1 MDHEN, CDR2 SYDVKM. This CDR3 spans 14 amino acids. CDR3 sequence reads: CASSLGVSTYEQYF. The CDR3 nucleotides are TGTGCCAGCAGTCTAGGGGTAAGCACCTACGAGCAGTACTTC.

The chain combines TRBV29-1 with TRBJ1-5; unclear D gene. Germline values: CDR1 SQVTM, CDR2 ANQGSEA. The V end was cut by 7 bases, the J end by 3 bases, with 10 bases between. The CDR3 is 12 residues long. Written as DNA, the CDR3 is TGCAGCGCCCTGGCTCCCAATCAGCCCCAGCATTTT. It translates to CSALAPNQPQHF. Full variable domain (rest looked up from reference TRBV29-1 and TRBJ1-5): SAVISQKPSRDICQRGTSLTIQCQVDSQVTMMFWYRQQPGQSLTLIATANQGSEATYESGFVIDKFPISRPNLTFSTLTVSNMSPEDSSIYLCSALAPNQPQHFGDGTRLSIL.

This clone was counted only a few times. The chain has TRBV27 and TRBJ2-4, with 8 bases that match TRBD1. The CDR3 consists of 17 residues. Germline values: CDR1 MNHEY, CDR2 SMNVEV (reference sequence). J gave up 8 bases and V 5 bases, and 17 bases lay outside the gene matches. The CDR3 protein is CASSLSPGQGTGDIQYF. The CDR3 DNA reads TGTGCCAGCAGTCTGTCCCCCGGACAGGGAACGGGGGACATTCAGTACTTC.

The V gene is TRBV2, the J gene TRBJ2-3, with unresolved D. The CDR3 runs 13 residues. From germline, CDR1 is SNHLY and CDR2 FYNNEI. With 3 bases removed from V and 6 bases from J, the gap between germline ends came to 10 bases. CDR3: CASSDESLDTQYF. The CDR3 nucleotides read TGTGCCAGCAGTGACGAGAGCCTGGATACGCAGTATTTT.